This passage covers 8 T cell receptor beta chains from one sample sequenced in a study of control samples from healthy donors and cancer patients. Assay: immunoSEQ multiplex PCR; the TCRdb copy retains only in-frame clones and omits some. This table holds some 67,000 clones, 80% to 90% found once. The sample taken for sequencing was PBMCs. These receptors were taken from a woman between 50 and 59 years old with head and neck cancer.

With regard to this clone: The junction differs from germline at one of its ends, possibly a read error. V is TRBV2 and J is TRBJ1-6; 7 positions agree with TRBD1. The CDR3 extends over 14 amino acids. Looked up from germline, CDR1 is SNHLY and CDR2 is FYNNEI. The CDR3 coding sequence is TGTGCCAGCAGTGGAACAGGGGCGAATTCGCCCCTCCACTTT. Its protein is CASSGTGANSPLHF.

The rearrangement uses TRBV10-3 and TRBJ1-3; D is uncertain. With 3 bases removed from V and 0 bases from J, the gap between germline ends came to 9 bases. Looked up from germline, CDR1 is ENHRY and CDR2 is SYGVKD. This CDR3 is 15 amino acids long. Here the CDR3 DNA reads TGTGCCATCAGTGATTCGGGTCTCTCTGGAAACACCATATATTTT. It is translated as CAISDSGLSGNTIYF.

The chain uses TRBV5-4 and TRBJ2-2, with 9 bases matching TRBD1. The ends lost 4 bases at V and 1 base at J; junction bases unmatched: 5. Germline CDR1 SGHNT, CDR2 YYREEE (reference sequence). CDR3 length: 16 amino acids. The CDR3 reads CASSTGTGMNTGELFF. The CDR3 coding sequence is TGTGCCAGCAGCACCGGGACAGGGATGAACACCGGGGAGCTGTTTTTT.

The chain employs TRBV6-6 and TRBJ1-2; TRBD1 is a possible D gene (6 bases). The CDR3 sequence is 14 residues long. Germline lookup yields CDR1 MNHNY and CDR2 SVGAGI (reference sequence). The ends were cut back, 6 bases at V and 5 bases at J, with 16 bases in the middle. The CDR3 loop is CASSREGGWYGYTF. In DNA form, the CDR3 reads TGTGCCAGCAGCAGGGAGGGGGGTTGGTATGGCTACACCTTC.

This clone has only one observation. CDR3 nucleotides: TGCAGCTCGGGGACAGGGGAGGGCTACACCTTC. As protein: CSSGTGEGYTF. The rearrangement uses TRBV29-1 and TRBJ1-2; 10 bases align to TRBD1. The CDR3 is 11 amino acids. The V gene's germline CDR1 is SQVTM and CDR2 ANQGSEA. V lost 8 bases to trimming and J lost 8 bases; unmatched junction nucleotides: 5.

The chain is built from TRBV6-5 and TRBJ2-5; TRBD1 might be the D (5 bases). The germline CDR1 and CDR2 sequences are MNHEY and SVGAGI. This CDR3 region has 15 residues. Trimming took 6 bases from V and 5 from J, leaving 19 bases between them. The CDR3 coding sequence is TGTGCCAGCAGAATATTTACCCAGGGTGGGGAGACCCAGTACTTC. Its translation is CASRIFTQGGETQYF.

This clone was seen a few times. The chain carries TRBV5-5 and TRBJ1-1, with a possible D match to TRBD1 (5 bases). The CDR3 sequence is 15 residues long. V was clipped by 2 bases and J by 1 base, with 12 bases between them. Germline V CDR1 and CDR2: SGHKS, YYEKEE (reference sequence). The CDR3 DNA reads TGTGCCAGCAGCTTTTATGGGCAGGGGAACACTGAAGCTTTCTTT. It is translated as CASSFYGQGNTEAFF.

V and J are TRBV30 and TRBJ1-2; 8 bases line up with TRBD1. Germline V CDR1 and CDR2: GTSNPN, SVGIG (reference sequence). This CDR3 has 13 residues. V was pared by 7 bases and J by 7 bases, with 11 bases of the junction left unmatched. CDR3 in DNA: TGTGCCTTCCGGACAGGGTCTTCAGGTGGCTACACCTTC. Protein sequence: CAFRTGSSGGYTF.